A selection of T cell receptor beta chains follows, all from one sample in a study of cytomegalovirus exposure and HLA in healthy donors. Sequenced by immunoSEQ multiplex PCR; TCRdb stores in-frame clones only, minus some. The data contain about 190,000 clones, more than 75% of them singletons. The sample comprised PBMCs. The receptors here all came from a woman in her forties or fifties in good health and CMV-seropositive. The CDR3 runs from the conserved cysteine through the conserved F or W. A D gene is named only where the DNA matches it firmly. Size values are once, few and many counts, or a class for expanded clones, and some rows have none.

CDR3 protein: CASSLTAGGAYEQYF; CDR3 DNA: TGTGCCAGCAGCTTAACGGCGGGGGGCGCCTACGAGCAGTACTTC; clone size: NA; V gene: TRBV7-3; D gene: TRBD2; J gene: TRBJ2-7
CDR3 protein: CASSPAQGINEQYF; CDR3 DNA: TGTGCCAGCTCACCCGCACAGGGTATCAACGAGCAGTACTTC; clone size: NA; V gene: TRBV18; D gene: NA; J gene: TRBJ2-7
CDR3 protein: CASSPRTEPVDTQYF; CDR3 DNA: TGTGCCAGCAGCCCCCGGACAGAGCCAGTCGATACGCAGTATTTT; clone size: NA; V gene: TRBV27; D gene: NA; J gene: TRBJ2-3
CDR3 protein: CASTMGSSGGKNIQYF; CDR3 DNA: TGTGCCAGCACTATGGGGTCTAGCGGGGGTAAAAACATTCAGTACTTC; clone size: NA; V gene: TRBV5-4; D gene: TRBD2; J gene: TRBJ2-4
CDR3 protein: CASSLFQGQETQYF; CDR3 DNA: TGTGCCAGCAGTTTATTTCAGGGCCAAGAGACCCAGTACTTC; clone size: once; V gene: TRBV7-2; D gene: NA; J gene: TRBJ2-5
CDR3 protein: CASSYRGDTQYF; CDR3 DNA: TGTGCCAGCAGTTACAGGGGGGATACGCAGTATTTT; clone size: NA; V gene: TRBV6-5; D gene: NA; J gene: TRBJ2-3
CDR3 protein: CASCLAGGMETQYF; CDR3 DNA: TGTGCCAGCTGCCTAGCGGGGGGCATGGAGACCCAGTACTTC; clone size: NA; V gene: TRBV28; D gene: TRBD2; J gene: TRBJ2-5
CDR3 protein: CASSLESGGTQYF; CDR3 DNA: TGTGCCAGCAGCTTGGAGTCCGGCGGCACGCAGTATTTT; clone size: NA; V gene: TRBV7-6; D gene: NA; J gene: TRBJ2-3
CDR3 protein: CASSLGTRRSSYEQYF; CDR3 DNA: TGTGCCAGCAGCTTGGGGACTCGGAGGAGCTCCTACGAGCAGTACTTC; clone size: NA; V gene: TRBV5-4; D gene: NA; J gene: TRBJ2-7
CDR3 protein: CATSQGTYGYTF; CDR3 DNA: TGTGCCACCAGTCAGGGGACCTATGGCTACACCTTC; clone size: NA; V gene: TRBV15; D gene: NA; J gene: TRBJ1-2
CDR3 protein: CASSARDGTFYEQYF; CDR3 DNA: TGTGCCAGCAGCGCAAGGGACGGGACTTTCTACGAGCAGTACTTC; clone size: NA; V gene: TRBV7-2; D gene: NA; J gene: TRBJ2-7
CDR3 protein: CASSQDPGTTYGYTF; CDR3 DNA: TGTGCCAGCAGCCAGGACCCCGGGACAACCTATGGCTACACCTTC; clone size: NA; V gene: TRBV4-2; D gene: NA; J gene: TRBJ1-2
CDR3 protein: CASSVETGVGSSPLHF; CDR3 DNA: TGTGCCAGCAGCGTAGAGACGGGGGTGGGGAGTTCACCCCTCCACTTT; clone size: NA; V gene: TRBV9; D gene: NA; J gene: TRBJ1-6
CDR3 protein: CASSLTGTGGEKLFF; CDR3 DNA: TGTGCCAGCAGCTTGACCGGGACAGGGGGGGAAAAACTGTTTTTT; clone size: NA; V gene: TRBV5-4; D gene: TRBD1; J gene: TRBJ1-4
CDR3 protein: CASSLQRGGPYEQFF; CDR3 DNA: TGTGCCAGCAGCTTGCAGCGGGGGGGCCCATATGAGCAGTTCTTC; clone size: NA; V gene: TRBV11-2; D gene: TRBD2; J gene: TRBJ2-1
CDR3 protein: CASSPGQLSGNTIYF; CDR3 DNA: TGTGCCAGCAGCCCGGGACAGCTCTCTGGAAACACCATATATTTT; clone size: NA; V gene: TRBV7-2; D gene: TRBD1; J gene: TRBJ1-3
CDR3 protein: CASSPREHNSPLHF; CDR3 DNA: TGTGCCAGCTCACCAAGGGAGCATAATTCACCCCTCCACTTT; clone size: NA; V gene: TRBV18; D gene: NA; J gene: TRBJ1-6
CDR3 protein: CASSEARGGTGAYEQYF; CDR3 DNA: TGTGCCAGCAGTGAAGCTAGGGGAGGGACGGGGGCCTACGAGCAGTACTTC; clone size: NA; V gene: TRBV2; D gene: TRBD2; J gene: TRBJ2-7
CDR3 protein: CASSQQGRNTGELFF; CDR3 DNA: TGTGCCAGCAGCCAACAGGGGCGAAACACCGGGGAGCTGTTTTTT; clone size: NA; V gene: TRBV6-5; D gene: TRBD1; J gene: TRBJ2-2
CDR3 protein: CASSSEGVGETQYF; CDR3 DNA: TGTGCCAGCAGTAGCGAGGGGGTCGGGGAGACCCAGTACTTC; clone size: NA; V gene: TRBV2; D gene: NA; J gene: TRBJ2-5
CDR3 protein: CASSDSTYQETQYF; CDR3 DNA: TGCGCCAGCAGTGATTCTACGTACCAAGAGACCCAGTACTTC; clone size: NA; V gene: TRBV10-1; D gene: NA; J gene: TRBJ2-5
CDR3 protein: CASSLGREVGYTF; CDR3 DNA: TGTGCCAGCAGCTTAGGAAGGGAGGTGGGCTACACCTTC; clone size: once; V gene: TRBV5-6; D gene: NA; J gene: TRBJ1-2